The rows below give T cell receptor beta chains drawn from one sample of a study of T cells in Graves' hyperthyroidism and ophthalmopathy. TCRdb analysed the multiplex PCR reads with MiXCR anew, one entry per CDR3 protein. The repertoire holds over 250,000 distinct CDR3 sequences, with 20% to 25% as singletons. Sequencing input: blood. Receptor source: a man aged 35 to 55 with Graves' hyperthyroidism that later progressed to Graves' ophthalmopathy. Each CDR3 is given with its conserved first and last residue. A D gene is named only where the DNA matches it firmly. Size is omitted from some rows. Given values are once, few, many or a class for expanded clones.

>TRBV10-1|many|TRBJ2-4|-
TGCGCCAGCAGTGAGTCGACGGGGCAGAAAAACATTCAGTACTTC
CASSESTGQKNIQYF
>TRBV12-3/TRBV12-4|-|TRBJ2-7|TRBD1
TGTGCCAGCAGGCTCTACACCGGGACAGACTACGAGCAGTACTTC
CASRLYTGTDYEQYF
>TRBV9|many|TRBJ2-2|-
TGTGCCAGCAGCTTTCGACTAGAAACCGGGGAGCTGTTTTTT
CASSFRLETGELFF
>TRBV7-8|many|TRBJ2-1|TRBD2
TGTGCCAGCAGCTCCCCTAAGCGGGAGGGTTACAATGAGCAGTTCTTC
CASSSPKREGYNEQFF
>TRBV6-2/TRBV6-3|-|TRBJ2-7|TRBD1
TGTGCCAGCAGTTCCCTCCGGGACAGGGCAAACTACGAGCAGTACTTC
CASSSLRDRANYEQYF
>TRBV6-5|many|TRBJ2-7|-
TGTGCCAGCAGAAAGAATGTCGGGTACGAGCAGTACTTC
CASRKNVGYEQYF
>TRBV20-1|-|TRBJ2-7|TRBD2
TGCGGTGCTACACGAGGGAATAGCGGGGGCACTGTCTACGAGCAGTACTTC
CGATRGNSGGTVYEQYF
>TRBV3-1|-|TRBJ2-2|-
TGTGCCAGCAGCCAAGGCCCCCCGGGTCATGGCGGGCGGAACACCGGGGAGCTGTTTTTT
CASSQGPPGHGGRNTGELFF
>TRBV6-5|many|TRBJ2-7|TRBD2
TGTGCCAGCAGTTACCGGACTAGCGGATACGAGCAGTACTTC
CASSYRTSGYEQYF
>TRBV27|-|TRBJ2-7|-
TGTGCCTGCAGTTTTGGCGGGACCTACGAGCAGTACTTC
CACSFGGTYEQYF
>TRBV6-2/TRBV6-3|few|TRBJ2-7|-
TGTGCCAGCAGTTACTCGTCGCGGGGCGGAGACGAGCAGTACTTC
CASSYSSRGGDEQYF
>TRBV20-1|-|TRBJ1-1|-
TGCAGTGCTAGATATGGGTCTAGGGGCACTGAAGCTTTCTTT
CSARYGSRGTEAFF
>TRBV5-1|many|TRBJ2-7|TRBD1
TGCGCCAGCAGCGGGGGACAGGCCGGCTACGAGCAGTACTTC
CASSGGQAGYEQYF
>TRBV12-3/TRBV12-4|many|TRBJ2-7|TRBD1
TGTGCCAGCAGTTCCACAGGGGCCGAGCAGTACTTC
CASSSTGAEQYF
>TRBV6-5|many|TRBJ1-6|-
TGTGCCAGCAGTTACAAAGGCGGACATCTGGATAATTCACCCCTCCACTTT
CASSYKGGHLDNSPLHF
>TRBV7-8|-|TRBJ2-7|-
TGTGCCAGCAGCCCCTTCGGGCAGAACTACGAGCAGTACTTC
CASSPFGQNYEQYF
>TRBV6-1|-|TRBJ2-6|-
TGTGCCAGCTCACCGAACCTAGAAGTCTTTGGGGCCAACGTCCTGACTTTC
CASSPNLEVFGANVLTF
>TRBV3-1|many|TRBJ1-1|-
TGTGCCAGCAGCCCACCCCCCAGTCCGAACACTGAAGCTTTCTTT
CASSPPPSPNTEAFF
>TRBV29-1|many|TRBJ2-7|-
TGCAGCGTTGGGCAGGCCTACGAGCAGTACTTC
CSVGQAYEQYF
>TRBV7-2|many|TRBJ1-3|-
TGTGCCAGCAGCTTAGCTGGGACTATGACATTTGGAAACACCATATATTTT
CASSLAGTMTFGNTIYF
>TRBV19|many|TRBJ1-2|-
TGTGCCAGTAGTATTTCTGGTCATGGCTACACCTTC
CASSISGHGYTF
>TRBV15|many|TRBJ2-5|-
TGTGCCACCAGCGTGGGGGAGACCCAGTACTTC
CATSVGETQYF
>TRBV24-1|many|TRBJ1-1|-
TGTGCCACCAGGGGGACTGAGAACACTGAAGCTTTCTTT
CATRGTENTEAFF
>TRBV6-2/TRBV6-3|once|TRBJ2-7|TRBD2
TGTGCCAGCAGTTACCAAATCCCCCTGGTGCGGGGGGGGACCTACGAGCAGTACTTC
CASSYQIPLVRGGTYEQYF
>TRBV6-2/TRBV6-3|many|TRBJ1-5|TRBD1
TGTGCCAGCAGACGGACAGGGGGCGGTTCCCAGCCCCAGCATTTT
CASRRTGGGSQPQHF
>TRBV6-1|few|TRBJ1-5|-
TGTGCCAGCAGTGAGTCGGGGCGGCAGCCCCAGCATTTT
CASSESGRQPQHF
>TRBV7-9|-|TRBJ2-5|-
TGTGCCAGCAGCTTAGCGCGGAATAGCGCGGAGACCCAGTACTTC
CASSLARNSAETQYF
>TRBV3-1|many|TRBJ2-7|-
TGTGCCAGCAGCCAAGCATGGCGGGACTACGAGCAGTACTTC
CASSQAWRDYEQYF
>TRBV9|few|TRBJ1-4|TRBD1
TGTGCCAGCAGCCCCTGGGCAGGGGGTGAAAAACTGTTTTTT
CASSPWAGGEKLFF
>TRBV12-3/TRBV12-4|few|TRBJ2-5|-
TGTGCCAGCAGTTCACAGGCTTCGGAGACCCAGTACTTC
CASSSQASETQYF
>TRBV2|many|TRBJ1-1|-
TGTGCCAGCAGAGGGAAGAAGATGAACACTGAAGCTTTCTTT
CASRGKKMNTEAFF
>TRBV9|many|TRBJ2-5|-
TGTGCCAGCAGCCCTAATGCCGTCAAAGGGGAGACCCAGTACTTC
CASSPNAVKGETQYF
>TRBV24-1|many|TRBJ2-7|-
TGTGCCACCAGTGACACCTACGAGCAGTACTTC
CATSDTYEQYF
>TRBV19|many|TRBJ1-3|-
TGTGCCAGTAGTATTGGCCAGAGCTCTGGAAACACCATATATTTT
CASSIGQSSGNTIYF
>TRBV7-2|many|TRBJ2-4|TRBD1
TGTGCCAGCAGCTTACGACAGGGGAACATTCAGTACTTC
CASSLRQGNIQYF
>TRBV12-3/TRBV12-4|-|TRBJ1-5|TRBD1
TGTGCCAGCAGTATGGGACAGATGGGCAATCAGCCCCAGCATTTT
CASSMGQMGNQPQHF
>TRBV6-5|many|TRBJ1-3|-
TGTGCCAGCAGTTACTGGGACGGCTCTGGAAACACCATATATTTT
CASSYWDGSGNTIYF
>TRBV12-3/TRBV12-4|many|TRBJ2-7|-
TGTGCCAGCAGCCGGGATGGGGCGCTTTACGAGCAGTACTTC
CASSRDGALYEQYF
>TRBV6-1|-|TRBJ1-1|-
TGTGCCAGCAACCGGGGAGGTGGGACGAACACTGAAGCTTTCTTT
CASNRGGGTNTEAFF
>TRBV12-3/TRBV12-4|many|TRBJ1-5|-
TGTGCCAGCAATACAGGTGTGCAGGTACAGCCCCAGCATTTT
CASNTGVQVQPQHF
>TRBV19|many|TRBJ1-5|-
TGTGCCAGTAGTAGTGGGGCAGGGGTTGGTCAGCCCCAGCATTTT
CASSSGAGVGQPQHF